The entry below describes one T cell receptor (beta chain). Its antigen is unknown. Sequenced by immunoSEQ multiplex PCR; TCRdb stores in-frame clones only, minus some. The sample has 70,000 to 95,000 clones; around 80% are singletons. This sample is drawn from a study of memory CD4+ T cells and cytomegalovirus serostatus. Study conclusions and caveats: The CMV-associated TCR signature appears largely within the CD4+ memory repertoire. A US-trained random forest predicted CMV serostatus with median AUC around 0.91. Of approximately 150 reported CMV TCRbeta sequences, 65 to 85 were found in memory CD4+ repertoires.

Single viable CD3+CD4+CD8-CD45RO+ cells were sorted as the memory CD4+ T cells. Serostatus was set by detecting CMV pp150, pp28, p38, p52 IgG. V shed 4 bases and J shed 0 bases, with 17 bases lying between them. The germline V gene encodes CDR1 SGHRS and CDR2 YFSETQ. This CDR3 spans 17 amino acids. Sample: memory CD4+ T cells from blood. The receptor was derived from an adult in good health and CMV-seronegative. V usage is TRBV5-1 and J usage is TRBJ1-3; D gene unclear. Here the CDR3 reads CASSPGSLLSSGNTIYF. The CDR3 DNA sequence: TGCGCCAGCAGCCCGGGGTCCTTGTTAAGCTCTGGAAACACCATATATTTT.